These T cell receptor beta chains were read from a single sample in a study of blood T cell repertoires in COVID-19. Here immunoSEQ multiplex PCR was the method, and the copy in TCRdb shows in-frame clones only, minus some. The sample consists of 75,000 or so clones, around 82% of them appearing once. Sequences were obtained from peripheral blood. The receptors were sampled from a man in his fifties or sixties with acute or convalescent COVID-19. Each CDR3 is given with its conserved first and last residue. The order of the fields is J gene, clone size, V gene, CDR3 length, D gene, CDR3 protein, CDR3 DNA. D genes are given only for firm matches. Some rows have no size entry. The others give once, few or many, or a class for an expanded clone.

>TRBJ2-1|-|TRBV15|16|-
CATSRDRAGTYNEQFF
TGTGCCACCAGCAGAGATCGAGCGGGTACCTACAATGAGCAGTTCTTC
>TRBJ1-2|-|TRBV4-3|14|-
CASSPGGFDYGYTF
TGCGCCAGCAGCCCGGGAGGCTTTGACTATGGCTACACCTTC
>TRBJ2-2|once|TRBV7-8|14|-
CASSPQVPTGELFF
TGTGCCAGCAGCCCACAGGTTCCCACCGGGGAGCTGTTTTTT
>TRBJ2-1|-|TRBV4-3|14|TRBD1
CASSQARTGRQQFF
TGCGCCAGCAGCCAAGCGAGGACAGGGAGGCAACAGTTCTTC
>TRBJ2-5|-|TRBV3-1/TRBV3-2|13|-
CASSQSIRGTQYF
TGTGCCAGCAGCCAAAGCATCAGGGGGACCCAGTACTTC
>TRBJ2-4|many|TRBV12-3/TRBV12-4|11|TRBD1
CASSQTGWQYF
TGTGCCAGCAGTCAGACAGGGTGGCAGTACTTC
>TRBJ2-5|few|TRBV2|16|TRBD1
CASIEGTGPLQETQYF
TGTGCCAGCATAGAGGGGACAGGGCCACTCCAAGAGACCCAGTACTTC
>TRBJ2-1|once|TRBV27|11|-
CASSLRGEQFF
TGTGCCAGCAGTCTGCGTGGTGAGCAGTTCTTC
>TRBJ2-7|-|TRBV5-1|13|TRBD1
CASRQGANYEQYF
TGCGCCAGCAGACAGGGGGCCAACTACGAGCAGTACTTC
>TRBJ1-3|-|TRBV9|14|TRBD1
CASSRDRGGNTIYF
TGTGCCAGCAGCCGGGACAGGGGGGGAAACACCATATATTTT
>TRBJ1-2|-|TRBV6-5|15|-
CASSSELKLNYGYTF
TGTGCCAGCAGTTCTGAGCTTAAGCTTAACTATGGCTACACCTTC
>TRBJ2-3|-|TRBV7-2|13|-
CASSSRRGDTQYF
TGTGCCAGCAGCTCCCGCAGGGGAGATACGCAGTATTTT
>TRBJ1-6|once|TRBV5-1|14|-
CASSTGLSGSPLHF
TGCGCCAGTTCCACAGGGCTGTCAGGTTCACCCCTCCACTTT
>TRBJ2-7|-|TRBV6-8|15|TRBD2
CASPTSGPILGEQYF
TGTGCCAGCCCGACTAGCGGACCCATCTTAGGCGAGCAGTACTTC
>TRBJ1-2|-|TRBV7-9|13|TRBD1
CASTQRGGLGYTF
TGTGCCAGCACCCAACGAGGGGGCCTAGGCTACACCTTC
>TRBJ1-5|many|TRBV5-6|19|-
CASSLAQGLGFSSNQPQHF
TGTGCCAGCAGCTTGGCTCAGGGGCTTGGATTTAGTAGCAATCAGCCCCAGCATTTT
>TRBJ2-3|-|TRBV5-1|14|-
CASSLVGVADTQYF
TGCGCCAGCAGCTTGGTCGGGGTCGCAGATACGCAGTATTTT
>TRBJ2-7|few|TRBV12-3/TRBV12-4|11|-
CASSFFREQYF
TGTGCCAGCAGTTTTTTCCGGGAGCAGTACTTC
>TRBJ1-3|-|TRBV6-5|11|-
CASSYMNTIYF
TGTGCCAGCAGTTATATGAACACCATATATTTT
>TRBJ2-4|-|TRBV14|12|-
CASTVAKNIQYF
TGTGCCAGCACGGTAGCCAAAAACATTCAGTACTTC
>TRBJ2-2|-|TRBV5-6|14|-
CASNLRGNTGELFF
TGTGCCAGCAACCTGCGAGGAAACACCGGGGAGCTGTTTTTT
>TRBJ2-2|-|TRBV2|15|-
CASSVEGADTGELFF
TGTGCCAGCAGTGTGGAAGGGGCGGACACCGGGGAGCTGTTTTTT
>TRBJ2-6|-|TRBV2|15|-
CASTQTSSGANVLTF
TGTGCCAGCACACAGACGAGTTCTGGGGCCAACGTCCTGACTTTC
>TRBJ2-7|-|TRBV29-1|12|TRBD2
CSVREGRDEQYF
TGCAGCGTGAGGGAGGGGCGCGACGAGCAGTACTTC
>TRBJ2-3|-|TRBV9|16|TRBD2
CASSSSGGPSTDTQYF
TGTGCCAGCAGTAGTAGCGGGGGGCCGAGCACAGATACGCAGTATTTT
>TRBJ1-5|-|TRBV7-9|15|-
CASSFGQSSNQPQHF
TGTGCCAGCAGCTTTGGGCAATCTTCGAATCAGCCCCAGCATTTT
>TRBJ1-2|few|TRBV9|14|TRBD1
CASSPRDRGHGYTF
TGTGCCAGCAGCCCTAGGGACAGGGGGCATGGCTACACCTTC
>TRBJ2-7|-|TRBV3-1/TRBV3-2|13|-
CASSQGGRGEQYF
TGTGCCAGCAGCCAAGGGGGCCGAGGCGAGCAGTACTTC
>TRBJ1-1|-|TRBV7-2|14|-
CASSSLTANTEAFF
TGTGCCAGCAGCTCTCTGACAGCGAACACTGAAGCTTTCTTT
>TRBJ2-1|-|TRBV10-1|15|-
CASRETRPSYNEQFF
TGCGCCAGCAGGGAGACGCGTCCCTCCTACAATGAGCAGTTCTTC
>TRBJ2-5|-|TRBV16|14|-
CASSHTQGGETQYF
TGTGCCAGCAGCCACACTCAGGGGGGAGAGACCCAGTACTTC
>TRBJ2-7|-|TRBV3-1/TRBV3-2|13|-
CASSQGGRGEQYF
TGTGCCAGCAGCCAAGGGGGTAGGGGCGAGCAGTACTTC
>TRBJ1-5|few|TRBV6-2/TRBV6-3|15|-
CASSSLQSPNQPQHF
TGTGCCAGCAGTTCTCTACAGAGTCCTAATCAGCCCCAGCATTTT